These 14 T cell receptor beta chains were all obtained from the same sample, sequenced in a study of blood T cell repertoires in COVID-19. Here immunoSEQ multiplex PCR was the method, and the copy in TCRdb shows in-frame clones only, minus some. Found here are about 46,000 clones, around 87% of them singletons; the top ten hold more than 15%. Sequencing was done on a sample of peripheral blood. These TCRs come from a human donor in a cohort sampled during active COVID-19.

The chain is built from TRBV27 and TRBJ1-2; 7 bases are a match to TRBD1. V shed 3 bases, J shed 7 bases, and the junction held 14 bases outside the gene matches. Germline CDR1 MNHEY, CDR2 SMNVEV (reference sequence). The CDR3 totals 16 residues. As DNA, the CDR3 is TGTGCCAGCAGTTTCAGCCCGACAGGGTCAGGGGTTGGCTACACCTTC. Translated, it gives CASSFSPTGSGVGYTF.

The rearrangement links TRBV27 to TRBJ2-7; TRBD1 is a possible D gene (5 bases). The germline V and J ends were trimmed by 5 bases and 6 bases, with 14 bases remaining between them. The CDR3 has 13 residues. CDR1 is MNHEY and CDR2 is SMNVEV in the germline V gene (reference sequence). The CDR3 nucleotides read TGTGCCAGCAGTGTCCCAGGGCTGGGCGAGCAGTACTTC. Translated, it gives CASSVPGLGEQYF.

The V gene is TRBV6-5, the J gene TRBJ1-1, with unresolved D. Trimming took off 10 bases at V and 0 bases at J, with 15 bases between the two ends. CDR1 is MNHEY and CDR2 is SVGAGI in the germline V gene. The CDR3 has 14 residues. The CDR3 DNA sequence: TGTGCCATTTCAGCGAGGTCACTGAACACTGAAGCTTTCTTT. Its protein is CAISARSLNTEAFF.

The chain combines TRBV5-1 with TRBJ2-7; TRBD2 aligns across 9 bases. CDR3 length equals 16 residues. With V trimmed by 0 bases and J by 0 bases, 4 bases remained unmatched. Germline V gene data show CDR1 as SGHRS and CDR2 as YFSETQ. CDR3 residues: CASSLVISGSSYEQYF. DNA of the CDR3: TGCGCCAGCAGCTTGGTTATTAGCGGGAGCTCCTACGAGCAGTACTTC.

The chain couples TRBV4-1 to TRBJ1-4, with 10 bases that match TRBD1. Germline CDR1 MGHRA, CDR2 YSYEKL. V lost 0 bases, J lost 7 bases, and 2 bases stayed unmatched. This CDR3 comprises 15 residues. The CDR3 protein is CASSQDGDRGEKLFF. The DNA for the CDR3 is TGCGCCAGCAGCCAAGATGGGGACAGGGGTGAAAAACTGTTTTTT.

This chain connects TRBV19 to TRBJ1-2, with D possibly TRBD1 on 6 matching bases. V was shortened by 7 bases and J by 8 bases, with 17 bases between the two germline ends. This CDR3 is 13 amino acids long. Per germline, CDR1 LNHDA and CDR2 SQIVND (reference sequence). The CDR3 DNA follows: TGTGCCAGTAACTTACAGGGCCCTGAGGGCTACACCTTC. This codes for CASNLQGPEGYTF. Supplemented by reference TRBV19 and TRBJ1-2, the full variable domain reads DGGITQSPKYLFRKEGQNVTLSCEQNLNHDAMYWYRQDPGQGLRLIYYSQIVNDFQKGDIAEGYSVSREKKESFPLTVTSAQKNPTAFYLCASNLQGPEGYTFGSGTRLTVV.

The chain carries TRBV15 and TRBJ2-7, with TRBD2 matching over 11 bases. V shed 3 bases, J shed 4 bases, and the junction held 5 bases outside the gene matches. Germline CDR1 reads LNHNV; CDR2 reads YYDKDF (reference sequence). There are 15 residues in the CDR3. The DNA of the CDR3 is TGTGCCACCAGCAGTGGGACTAGCGGACAATACGAGCAGTACTTC. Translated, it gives CATSSGTSGQYEQYF.

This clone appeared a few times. The CDR3 region is CAWSIAGGEGNQPQHF. CDR3 sequence (DNA): TGTGCCTGGAGTATAGCAGGGGGCGAAGGCAATCAGCCCCAGCATTTT. J is TRBJ1-5 and V is TRBV30; the match to TRBD1 covers 8 bases. The CDR3 consists of 16 residues. V dropped 2 bases and J dropped 2; count of bases not matched to a gene: 8. CDR1 is GTSNPN and CDR2 is SVGIG in the germline V gene (reference sequence).

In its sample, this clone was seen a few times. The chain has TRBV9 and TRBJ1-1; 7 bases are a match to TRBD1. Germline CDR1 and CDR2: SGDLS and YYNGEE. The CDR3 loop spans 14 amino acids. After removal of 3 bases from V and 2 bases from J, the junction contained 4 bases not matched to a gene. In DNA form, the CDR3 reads TGTGCCAGCAGCGGAGGGGACAGAAACACTGAAGCTTTCTTT. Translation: CASSGGDRNTEAFF. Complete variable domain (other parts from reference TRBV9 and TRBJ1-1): DSGVTQTPKHLITATGQRVTLRCSPRSGDLSVYWYQQSLDQGLQFLIQYYNGEERAKGNILERFSAQQFPDLHSELNLSSLELGDSALYFCASSGGDRNTEAFFGQGTRLTVV.

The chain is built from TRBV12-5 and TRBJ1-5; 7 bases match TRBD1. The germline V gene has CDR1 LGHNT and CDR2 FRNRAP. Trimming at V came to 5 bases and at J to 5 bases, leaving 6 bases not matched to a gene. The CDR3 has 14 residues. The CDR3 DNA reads TGTGCTAGTGGTCTAGACAGGGCCCATCAGCCCCAGCATTTT. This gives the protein CASGLDRAHQPQHF.

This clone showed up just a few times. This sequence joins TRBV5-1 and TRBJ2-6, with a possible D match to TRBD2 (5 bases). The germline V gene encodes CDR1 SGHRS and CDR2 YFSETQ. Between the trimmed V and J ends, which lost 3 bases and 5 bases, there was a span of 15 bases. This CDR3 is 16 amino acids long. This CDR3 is CASSSGNGPWANVLTF. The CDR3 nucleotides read TGCGCCAGCAGCTCCGGGAACGGACCATGGGCCAACGTCCTGACTTTC. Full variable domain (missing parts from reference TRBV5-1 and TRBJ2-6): KAGVTQTPRYLIKTRGQQVTLSCSPISGHRSVSWYQQTPGQGLQFLFEYFSETQRNKGNFPGRFSGRQFSNSRSEMNVSTLELGDSALYLCASSSGNGPWANVLTFGAGSRLTVL.

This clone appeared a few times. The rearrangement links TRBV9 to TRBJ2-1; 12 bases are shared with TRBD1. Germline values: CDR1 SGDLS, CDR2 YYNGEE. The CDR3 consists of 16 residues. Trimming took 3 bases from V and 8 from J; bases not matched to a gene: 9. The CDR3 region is CASSEGTGGAADEQFF. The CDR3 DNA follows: TGTGCCAGCAGCGAAGGGACAGGGGGCGCGGCTGATGAGCAGTTCTTC.

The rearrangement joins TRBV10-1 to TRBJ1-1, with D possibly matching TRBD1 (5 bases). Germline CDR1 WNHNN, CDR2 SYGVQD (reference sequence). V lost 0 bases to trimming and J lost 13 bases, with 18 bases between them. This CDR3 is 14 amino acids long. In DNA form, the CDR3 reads TGCGCCAGCAGTGAGTCGGCAGGGCAAGGGGATTTTTTCTTT. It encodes CASSESAGQGDFFF.

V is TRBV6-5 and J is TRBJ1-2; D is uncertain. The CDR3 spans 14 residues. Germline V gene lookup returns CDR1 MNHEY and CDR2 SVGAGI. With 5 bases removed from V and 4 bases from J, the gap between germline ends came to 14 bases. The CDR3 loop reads CASSSQGELYGYTF. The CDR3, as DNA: TGTGCCAGCAGTAGCCAAGGAGAACTCTATGGCTACACCTTC.